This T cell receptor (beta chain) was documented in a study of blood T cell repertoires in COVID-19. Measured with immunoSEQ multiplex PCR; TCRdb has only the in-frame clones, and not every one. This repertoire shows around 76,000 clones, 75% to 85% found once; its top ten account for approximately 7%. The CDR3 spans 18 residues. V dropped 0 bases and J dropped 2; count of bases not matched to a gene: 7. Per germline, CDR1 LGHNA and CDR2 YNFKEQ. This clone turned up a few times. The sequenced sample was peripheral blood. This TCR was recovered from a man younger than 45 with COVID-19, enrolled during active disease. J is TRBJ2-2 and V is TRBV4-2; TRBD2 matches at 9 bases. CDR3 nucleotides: TGTGCCAGCAGCCAAGATGGGGTTAGCGGGAGAAACACCGGGGAGCTGTTTTTT. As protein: CASSQDGVSGRNTGELFF.